The rows below give T cell receptor beta chains drawn from one sample of a study of PD-1 blockade in classical Hodgkin lymphoma. Measured with immunoSEQ multiplex PCR; TCRdb has only the in-frame clones, and not every one. The table shows 13,000 to 15,000 clones, with about 86% occurring only once. This specimen was peripheral blood mononuclear cells (PBMCs), taken before the second cycle of nivolumab. The receptors were gathered from a human donor with classical Hodgkin lymphoma. The CDR3 runs from the conserved cysteine through the conserved F or W. Fields, in order: J gene, V gene, D gene, clone size, CDR3 DNA, CDR3 protein. The D gene is left open where the match is weak. Where a row states a size, it is once, few, many or the class of an expanded clone; other rows omit it.

TRBJ2-3,TRBV7-2,.,.,TGTGCCAGCAGCTATCGGGTAACAGATACGCAGTATTTT,CASSYRVTDTQYF
TRBJ2-5,TRBV18,.,once,TGTGCCAGCTCACCACAGGAGGAGACCCAGTACTTC,CASSPQEETQYF
TRBJ2-4,TRBV6-6,TRBD1,once,TGTGCCAGCAGTTACGGCGGGCAGGGGGAGTACTTC,CASSYGGQGEYF
TRBJ2-3,TRBV5-1,.,.,TGCGCCAGCACCCTAGGGGAAACAGATACGCAGTATTTT,CASTLGETDTQYF
TRBJ1-6,TRBV6-5,TRBD1,.,TGTGCCAGCAGTTTTGACAGGGTTGCCTATAATTCACCCCTCCACTTT,CASSFDRVAYNSPLHF
TRBJ2-7,TRBV6-5,TRBD1,.,TGTGCCAGCAGTAGAAACCGGGACAGAAACTACGAGCAGTACTTC,CASSRNRDRNYEQYF
TRBJ1-3,TRBV10-3,TRBD1,.,TGTGCCATCAGCTATTCCGGGACAGGCCGAAACACCATATATTTT,CAISYSGTGRNTIYF
TRBJ1-2,TRBV28,.,.,TGTGCCAGCAGTTTATTGGCAGGCTATGGCTACACCTTC,CASSLLAGYGYTF
TRBJ2-2,TRBV10-3,TRBD1,.,TGTGCCATCAGCGGGACAGGGGACCTTGGGACCGGGGAGCTGTTTTTT,CAISGTGDLGTGELFF
TRBJ1-1,TRBV18,TRBD1,.,TGTGCCAGCTCACCACCGTCCAGGGGGGGGGCTGAAGCTTTCTTT,CASSPPSRGGAEAFF
TRBJ1-1,TRBV7-3,.,.,TGTGCCAGCAGCTTAGGACAGCCGAACACTGAAGCTTTCTTT,CASSLGQPNTEAFF
TRBJ1-5,TRBV28,TRBD1,.,TGTGCCAGCACTGGGACAGCTAGCAATCAGCCCCAGCATTTT,CASTGTASNQPQHF
TRBJ2-1,TRBV2,TRBD2,once,TGTGCCAGCAGTCAGACTAGCGGGGTTTGGAATGAGCAGTTCTTC,CASSQTSGVWNEQFF
TRBJ2-6,TRBV7-9,TRBD1,.,TGTGCCAGCAGCTCCCGGGACAGGGCAGCCTCTGGGGCCAACGTCCTGACTTTC,CASSSRDRAASGANVLTF
TRBJ2-5,TRBV7-2,.,.,TGTGCCAGCAGCTTGGGGATTTCAGAGACCCAGTACTTC,CASSLGISETQYF
TRBJ1-6,TRBV4-2,TRBD1,.,TGTGCCAGCAGCCAAGACAGGACAGGGGGTAATTCACCCCTCCACTTT,CASSQDRTGGNSPLHF
TRBJ1-4,TRBV19,.,.,TGTGCCAGTAGTGCCTTGCAGGGTAATGAAAAACTGTTTTTT,CASSALQGNEKLFF
TRBJ2-3,TRBV29-1,TRBD2,.,TGCAGCGTTGGCCGACTAGCGGGAGCAGATACGCAGTATTTT,CSVGRLAGADTQYF
TRBJ2-5,TRBV18,TRBD2,.,TGTGCCAGCTCACCATCTAGCGGGGAGACCCAGTACTTC,CASSPSSGETQYF
TRBJ2-3,TRBV9,.,.,TGTGCCAGCAAATCAGCTATCACAGATACGCAGTATTTT,CASKSAITDTQYF
TRBJ2-2,TRBV7-3,.,.,TGTGCCAGCAGCTTATGGGCCGGGGAGCTGTTTTTT,CASSLWAGELFF
TRBJ1-4,TRBV7-9,TRBD1,.,TGTGCCAGCAGCGCTCAGGGGGTGGGTGAAAAACTGTTTTTT,CASSAQGVGEKLFF
TRBJ1-2,TRBV5-1,.,.,TGCGCCAGCAGCTCCCAGGGAGATAACTATGGCTACACCTTC,CASSSQGDNYGYTF
TRBJ2-1,TRBV7-3,TRBD1,.,TGTGCCAGCAGCTTAGGACAGGGGAATAATGAGCAGTTCTTC,CASSLGQGNNEQFF
TRBJ1-1,TRBV11-2,.,medium-sized,TGTGCCAGCAGCACCACAGAGAACACTGAAGCTTTCTTT,CASSTTENTEAFF
TRBJ1-2,TRBV12-5,.,.,TGTGCTAGTGGTTTGGGGTCCTATAACTATGGCTACACCTTC,CASGLGSYNYGYTF
TRBJ1-6,TRBV6-6,.,.,TGTGCCAGCAGGGCTAGAAACATGCCACCCCTCCACTTT,CASRARNMPPLHF
TRBJ2-1,TRBV28,TRBD2,.,TGTGCCAGCAGTTTCTCCACGGCGGGGGGAGATGAGCAGTTCTTC,CASSFSTAGGDEQFF